This TCR beta chain was obtained from a study of cytomegalovirus exposure and HLA in healthy donors. Study-wide background: Sequencing of roughly 180 million T cells in an earlier analysis found 95 million to 120 million unique TCR beta sequences.

The study ran its PCR with 60 Vbeta and 13 Jbeta primers. TCRdb's copy holds only in-frame clones and misses some; the assay was immunoSEQ multiplex PCR. The sample has about 130,000 clones, 80% seen once; the top ten hold approximately 10%. The V gene's germline CDR1 is SGHAT and CDR2 FQNNGV. This CDR3 region has 12 residues. V was trimmed by 5 bases and J by 5 bases, leaving 6 bases between them. Findings and caveats of the study: Later analysis suggested most CMV-associated TCR beta chains were HLA-restricted. TRBV6-2, TRBV6-3 and other indistinguishable V segments were excluded.

Healthy people donating bone marrow made up the donors. This clone occurred once. Its specificity is not known. This clonotype originated in a man aged 25-45 years in good health and CMV-seropositive. The gene calls are TRBV11-2 and TRBJ2-2; no clear D. Sequences were obtained from PBMCs. CDR3 protein: CASSPSTGELFF. The CDR3 nucleotides are TGTGCCAGCAGCCCCTCTACCGGGGAGCTGTTTTTT.